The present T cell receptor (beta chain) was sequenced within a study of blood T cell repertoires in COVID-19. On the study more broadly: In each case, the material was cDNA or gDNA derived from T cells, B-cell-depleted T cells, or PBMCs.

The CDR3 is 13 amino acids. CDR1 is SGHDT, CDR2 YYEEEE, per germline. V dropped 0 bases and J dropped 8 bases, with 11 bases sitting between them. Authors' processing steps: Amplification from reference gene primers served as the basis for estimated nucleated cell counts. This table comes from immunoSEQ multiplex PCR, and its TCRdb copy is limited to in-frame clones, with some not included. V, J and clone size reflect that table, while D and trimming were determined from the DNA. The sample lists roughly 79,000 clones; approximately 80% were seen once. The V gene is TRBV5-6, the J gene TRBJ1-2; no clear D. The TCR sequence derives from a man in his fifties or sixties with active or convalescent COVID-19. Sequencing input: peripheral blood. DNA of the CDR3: TGTGCCAGCAGCTTGGATAATCGGAGAGGCTACACCTTC. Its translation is CASSLDNRRGYTF.